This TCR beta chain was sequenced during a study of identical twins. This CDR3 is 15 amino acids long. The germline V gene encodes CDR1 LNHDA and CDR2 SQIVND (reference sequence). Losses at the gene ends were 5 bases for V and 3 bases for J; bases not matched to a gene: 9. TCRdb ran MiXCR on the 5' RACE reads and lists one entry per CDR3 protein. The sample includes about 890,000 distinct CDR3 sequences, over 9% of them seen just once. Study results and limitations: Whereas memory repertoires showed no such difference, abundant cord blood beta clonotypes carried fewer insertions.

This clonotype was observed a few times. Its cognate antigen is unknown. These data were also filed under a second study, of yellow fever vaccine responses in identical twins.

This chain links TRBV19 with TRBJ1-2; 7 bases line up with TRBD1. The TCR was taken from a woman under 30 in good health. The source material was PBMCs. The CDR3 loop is CASSLQGKPHYGYTF. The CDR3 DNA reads TGTGCCAGTAGTTTACAGGGGAAACCTCACTATGGCTACACCTTC.